Below are 5 T cell receptor beta chains sequenced from a single sample in a study of spatial heterogeneity in lung cancer. TCRdb re-called the 5' RACE reads with MiXCR, one entry per CDR3 protein. The sample shows 30,000 to 40,000 distinct CDR3 sequences, roughly 5.6% of them seen only once. Indicated time point: sample taken at primary tumor resection. No cells were sorted before sequencing. The whole RNA sequenced was extracted from tumor, nontumor lung or frozen PBMC. The sequencing used PBMCs, collected at surgery. These receptors were collected from a female donor with early-stage non-small cell lung cancer.

This clonotype was seen at least ten times. The chain recombines TRBV5-1 with TRBJ2-7; 8 nucleotides agree with TRBD1. The trim removed 5 bases at V and 4 bases at J, leaving 14 bases unmatched. The CDR3 loop spans 16 amino acids. Looked up from germline, CDR1 is SGHRS and CDR2 is YFSETQ. This CDR3 is CASRGPGGLKGYEQYF. The CDR3, as DNA: TGCGCCAGCAGAGGTCCAGGGGGCCTTAAGGGGTACGAGCAGTACTTC.

This clonotype was counted ten times or more. The chain carries TRBV14 and TRBJ1-4, with no clear D. The length of the CDR3 is 13 residues. CDR1 and CDR2 (germline): SGHDN, FVKESK. V lost 1 base and J 15 bases, leaving 15 bases between the germline ends. The CDR3 coding sequence is TGTGCCAGCAGCCAAGTCGCCCTCGGGGAATTGTTTTTT. Its protein product is CASSQVALGELFF.

This chain joins TRBV14 and TRBJ2-3; perhaps TRBD1 as D (6 bases). The ends were cut back, 1 base at V and 8 bases at J, with 13 bases in the middle. Germline V gene data show CDR1 as SGHDN and CDR2 as FVKESK. The CDR3 covers 14 residues. The CDR3: CASSQGQAYGTQYF. The CDR3 nucleotides are TGTGCCAGCAGCCAAGGACAGGCATACGGTACGCAGTATTTT.

A few counts support this clonotype. V gene TRBV3-1 combines with J gene TRBJ2-3; D might be TRBD2 (6 bases). The germline V and J ends were trimmed by 2 bases and 4 bases, with 7 bases remaining between them. The CDR3 sequence is 13 residues long. Germline assignment: CDR1 LGHDT and CDR2 YNNKEL (reference sequence). The CDR3 loop is CASSQSGADTQYF. The CDR3, as DNA: TGTGCCAGCAGCCAATCGGGAGCAGATACGCAGTATTTT.

This clonotype was counted only a few times. V is TRBV20-1 and J is TRBJ2-1, with D perhaps assigned TRBD1 or TRBD2 (6 bases each). V was shortened by 0 bases and J by 4 bases, with 19 bases between the two germline ends. Germline loops: CDR1 DFQATT, CDR2 SNEGSKA (reference sequence). The CDR3 spans 17 residues. The DNA for the CDR3 is TGCAGTGCTAGAGACCGACTAGTCCTAAGGGGGTACAATGAGCAGTTCTTC. It specifies CSARDRLVLRGYNEQFF.